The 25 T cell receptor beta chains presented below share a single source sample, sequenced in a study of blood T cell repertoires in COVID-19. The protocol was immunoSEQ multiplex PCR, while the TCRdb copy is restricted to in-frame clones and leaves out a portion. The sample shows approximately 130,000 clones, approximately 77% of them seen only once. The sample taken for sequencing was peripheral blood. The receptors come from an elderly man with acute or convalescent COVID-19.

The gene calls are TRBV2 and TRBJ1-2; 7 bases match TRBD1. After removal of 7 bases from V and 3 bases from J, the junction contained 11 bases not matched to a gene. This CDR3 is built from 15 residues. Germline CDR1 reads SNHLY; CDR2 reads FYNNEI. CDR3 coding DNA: TGTGCCAGCAACGAAGACAGGGAGGCAGACTATGGCTACACCTTC. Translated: CASNEDREADYGYTF. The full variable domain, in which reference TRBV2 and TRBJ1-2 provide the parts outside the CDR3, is EPEVTQTPSHQVTQMGQEVILRCVPISNHLYFYWYRQILGQKVEFLVSFYNNEISEKSEIFDDQFSVERPDGSNFTLKIRSTKLEDSAMYFCASNEDREADYGYTFGSGTRLTVV.

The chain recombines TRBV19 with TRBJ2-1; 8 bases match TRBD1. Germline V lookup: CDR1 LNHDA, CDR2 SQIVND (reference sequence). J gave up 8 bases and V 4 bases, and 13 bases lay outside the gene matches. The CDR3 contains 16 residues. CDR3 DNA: TGTGCCAGTAGTACGAGACAGGGGAAGTGGATATATGAGCAGTTCTTC. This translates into CASSTRQGKWIYEQFF.

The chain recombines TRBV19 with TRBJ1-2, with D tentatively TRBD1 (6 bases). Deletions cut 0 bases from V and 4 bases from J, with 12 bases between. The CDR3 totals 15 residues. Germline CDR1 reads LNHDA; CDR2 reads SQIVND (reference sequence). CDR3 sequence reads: CASSIDSRGTYGYTF. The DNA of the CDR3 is TGTGCCAGTAGTATAGATTCCAGGGGAACCTATGGCTACACCTTC. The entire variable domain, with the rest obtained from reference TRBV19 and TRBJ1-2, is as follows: DGGITQSPKYLFRKEGQNVTLSCEQNLNHDAMYWYRQDPGQGLRLIYYSQIVNDFQKGDIAEGYSVSREKKESFPLTVTSAQKNPTAFYLCASSIDSRGTYGYTFGSGTRLTVV.

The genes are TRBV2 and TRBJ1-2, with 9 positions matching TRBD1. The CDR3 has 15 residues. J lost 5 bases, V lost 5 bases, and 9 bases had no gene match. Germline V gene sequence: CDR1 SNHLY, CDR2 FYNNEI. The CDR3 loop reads CASSYGQGRGYGYTF. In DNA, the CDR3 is TGTGCCAGCAGTTATGGACAGGGGAGAGGGTATGGCTACACCTTC.

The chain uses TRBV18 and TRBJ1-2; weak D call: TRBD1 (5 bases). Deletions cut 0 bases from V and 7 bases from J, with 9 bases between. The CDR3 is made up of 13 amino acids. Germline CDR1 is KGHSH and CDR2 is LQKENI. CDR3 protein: CASSPPNRSGYTF. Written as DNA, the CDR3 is TGTGCCAGCTCACCACCAAACAGGTCTGGCTACACCTTC.

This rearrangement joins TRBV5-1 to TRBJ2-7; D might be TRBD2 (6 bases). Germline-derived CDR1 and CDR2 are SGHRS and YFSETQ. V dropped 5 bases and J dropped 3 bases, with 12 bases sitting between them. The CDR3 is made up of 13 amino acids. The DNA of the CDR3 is TGCGCCAGCAGGGAATTGGGACTCTACGAGCAGTACTTC. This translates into CASRELGLYEQYF.

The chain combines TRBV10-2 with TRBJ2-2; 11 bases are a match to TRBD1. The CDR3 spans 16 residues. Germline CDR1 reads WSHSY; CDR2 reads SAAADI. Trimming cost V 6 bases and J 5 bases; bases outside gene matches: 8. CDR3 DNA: TGCGCCAGCAGGGACAGGGGGCGCGGAAATACCGGGGAGCTGTTTTTT. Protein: CASRDRGRGNTGELFF.

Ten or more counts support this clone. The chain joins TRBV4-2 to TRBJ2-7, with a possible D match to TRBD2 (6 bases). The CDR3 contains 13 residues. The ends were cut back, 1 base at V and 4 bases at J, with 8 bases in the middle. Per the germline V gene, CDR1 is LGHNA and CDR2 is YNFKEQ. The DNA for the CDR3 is TGTGCCAGCAGCCAAGGACTAGGGTACGAGCAGTACTTC. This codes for CASSQGLGYEQYF.

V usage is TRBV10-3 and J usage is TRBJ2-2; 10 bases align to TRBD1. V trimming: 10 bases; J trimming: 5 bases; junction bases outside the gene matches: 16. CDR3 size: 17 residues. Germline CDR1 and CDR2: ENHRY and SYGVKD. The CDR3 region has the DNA TGTGCCACCTGTCCAATCCGGGACAGGGGACAGACCGGGGAGCTGTTTTTT. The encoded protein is CATCPIRDRGQTGELFF.

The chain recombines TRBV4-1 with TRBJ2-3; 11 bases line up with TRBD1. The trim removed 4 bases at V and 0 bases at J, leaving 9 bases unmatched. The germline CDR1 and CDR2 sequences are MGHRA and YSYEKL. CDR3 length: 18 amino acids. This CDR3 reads CASSPTGTGGRSTDTQYF. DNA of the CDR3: TGCGCCAGCAGCCCGACCGGGACAGGGGGGAGAAGCACAGATACGCAGTATTTT.

Here the CDR3 DNA reads TGTGCCAGCGGGAGCGGGGTTTACACTGGAAACACCATATATTTT. This encodes CASGSGVYTGNTIYF. The rearrangement joins TRBV7-8 to TRBJ1-3; D is ambiguous. Per germline, CDR1 SGHVS and CDR2 FQNEAQ. Trimming pared 8 bases from V and 2 bases from J, leaving 16 bases between. The length of the CDR3 is 15 residues.

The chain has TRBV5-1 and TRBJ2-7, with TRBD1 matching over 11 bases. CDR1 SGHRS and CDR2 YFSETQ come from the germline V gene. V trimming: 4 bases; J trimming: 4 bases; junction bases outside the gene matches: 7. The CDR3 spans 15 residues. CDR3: CASSLGQGAFYEQYF. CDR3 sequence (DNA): TGCGCCAGCAGCCTTGGACAGGGGGCGTTTTACGAGCAGTACTTC.

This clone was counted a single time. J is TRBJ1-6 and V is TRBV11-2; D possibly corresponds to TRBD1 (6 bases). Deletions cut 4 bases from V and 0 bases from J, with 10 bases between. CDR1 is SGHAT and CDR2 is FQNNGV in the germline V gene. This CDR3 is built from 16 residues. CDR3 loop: CASSSLDSSYNSPLHF. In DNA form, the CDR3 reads TGTGCCAGCAGCTCCTTGGACAGCTCCTATAATTCACCCCTCCACTTT.

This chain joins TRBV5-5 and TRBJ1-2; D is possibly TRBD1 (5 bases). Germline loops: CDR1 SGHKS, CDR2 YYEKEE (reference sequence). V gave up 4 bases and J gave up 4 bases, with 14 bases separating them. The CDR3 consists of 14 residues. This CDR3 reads CASSRGGVTYGYTF. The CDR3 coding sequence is TGTGCCAGCAGCCGGGGGGGAGTTACCTATGGCTACACCTTC.

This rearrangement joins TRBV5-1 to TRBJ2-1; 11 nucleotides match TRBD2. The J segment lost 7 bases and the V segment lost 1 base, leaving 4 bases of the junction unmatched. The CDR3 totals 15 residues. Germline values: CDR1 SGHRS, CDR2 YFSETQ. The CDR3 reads CASSLYPSGGNEQFF. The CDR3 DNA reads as TGCGCCAGCAGCTTGTATCCTAGCGGGGGGAATGAGCAGTTCTTC. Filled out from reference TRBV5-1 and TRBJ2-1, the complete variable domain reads KAGVTQTPRYLIKTRGQQVTLSCSPISGHRSVSWYQQTPGQGLQFLFEYFSETQRNKGNFPGRFSGRQFSNSRSEMNVSTLELGDSALYLCASSLYPSGGNEQFFGPGTRLTVL.

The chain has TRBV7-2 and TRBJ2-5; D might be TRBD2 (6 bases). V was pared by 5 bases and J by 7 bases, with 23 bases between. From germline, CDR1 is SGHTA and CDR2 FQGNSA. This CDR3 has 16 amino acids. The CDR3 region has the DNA TGTGCCAGCAGCAATAAAGACCTGGGTTGGGGGGTGACCCAGTACTTC. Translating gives CASSNKDLGWGVTQYF.

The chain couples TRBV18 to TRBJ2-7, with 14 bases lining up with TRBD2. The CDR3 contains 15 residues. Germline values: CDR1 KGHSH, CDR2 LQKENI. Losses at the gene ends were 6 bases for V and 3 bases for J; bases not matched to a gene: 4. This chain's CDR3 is CASSPGTSGGYEQYF. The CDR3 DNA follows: TGTGCCAGCTCCCCGGGGACTAGCGGGGGCTACGAGCAGTACTTC.

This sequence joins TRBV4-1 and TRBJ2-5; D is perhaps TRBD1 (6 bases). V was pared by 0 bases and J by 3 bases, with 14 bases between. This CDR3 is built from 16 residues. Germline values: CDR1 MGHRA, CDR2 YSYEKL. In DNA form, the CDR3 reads TGCGCCAGCAGCCAAGAGTTGCAGGGGCCGAAAGAGACCCAGTACTTC. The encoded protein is CASSQELQGPKETQYF.

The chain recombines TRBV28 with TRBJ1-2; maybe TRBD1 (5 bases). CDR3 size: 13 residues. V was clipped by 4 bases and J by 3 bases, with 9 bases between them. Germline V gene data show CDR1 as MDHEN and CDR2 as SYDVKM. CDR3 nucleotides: TGTGCCAGCAGTTCGACAGCTTACTATGGCTACACCTTC. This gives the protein CASSSTAYYGYTF.

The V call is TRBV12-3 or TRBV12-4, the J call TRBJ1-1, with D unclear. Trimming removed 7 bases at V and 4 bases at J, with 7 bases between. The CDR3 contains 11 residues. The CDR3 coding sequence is TGTGCCAGCACCGGCGGCACTGAAGCTTTCTTT. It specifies CASTGGTEAFF.

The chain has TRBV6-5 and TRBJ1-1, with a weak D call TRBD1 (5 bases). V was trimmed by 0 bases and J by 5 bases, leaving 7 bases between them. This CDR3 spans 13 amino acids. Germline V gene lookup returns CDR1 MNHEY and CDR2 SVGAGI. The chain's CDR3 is CASSYSKGTEAFF. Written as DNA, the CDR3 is TGTGCCAGCAGTTACTCGAAGGGGACTGAAGCTTTCTTT.

The CDR3 sequence: CASSQGRASYNEQFF. In nucleotides, the CDR3 is TGTGCCAGCAGCCAAGGGCGGGCTTCCTACAATGAGCAGTTCTTC. V is TRBV3-1 (or the pseudogene TRBV3-2) and J is TRBJ2-1; D is possibly TRBD2 (5 bases). The CDR3 is 15 amino acids. Germline loops: CDR1 LGHDT, CDR2 YNNKEL (reference sequence). Trimming took 1 base from V and 1 from J, leaving 8 bases between them.

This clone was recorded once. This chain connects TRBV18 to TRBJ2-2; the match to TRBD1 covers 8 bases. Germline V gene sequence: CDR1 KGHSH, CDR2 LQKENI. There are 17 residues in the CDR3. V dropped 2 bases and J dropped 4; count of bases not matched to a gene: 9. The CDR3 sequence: CASSPGSGTGPTGELFF. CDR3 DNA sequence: TGTGCCAGCTCACCAGGGTCGGGGACAGGACCCACCGGGGAGCTGTTTTTT.

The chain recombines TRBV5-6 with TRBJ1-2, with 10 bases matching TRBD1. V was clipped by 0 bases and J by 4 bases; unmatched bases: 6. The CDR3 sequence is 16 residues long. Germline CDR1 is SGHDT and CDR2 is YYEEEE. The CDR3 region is CASSLGGQGEVYGYTF. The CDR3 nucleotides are TGTGCCAGCAGCTTGGGAGGACAGGGGGAGGTCTATGGCTACACCTTC.

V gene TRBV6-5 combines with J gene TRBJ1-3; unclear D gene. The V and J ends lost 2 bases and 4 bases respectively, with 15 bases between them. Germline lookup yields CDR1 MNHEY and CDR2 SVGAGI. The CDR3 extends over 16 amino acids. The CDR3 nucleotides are TGTGCCAGCAGTTACGACACCAAAGTCTCGGGAAACACCATATATTTT. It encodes CASSYDTKVSGNTIYF.